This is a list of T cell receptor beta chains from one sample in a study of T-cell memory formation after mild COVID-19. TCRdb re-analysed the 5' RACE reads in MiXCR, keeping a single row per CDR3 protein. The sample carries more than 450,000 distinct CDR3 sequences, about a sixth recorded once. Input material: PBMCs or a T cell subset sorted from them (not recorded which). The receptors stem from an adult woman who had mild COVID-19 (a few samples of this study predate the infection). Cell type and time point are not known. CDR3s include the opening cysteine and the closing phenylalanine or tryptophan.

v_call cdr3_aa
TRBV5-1 CASSSQGVIYGYTF
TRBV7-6 CASSLQLAGGYEQYF
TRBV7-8 CASSLLLAGPGNNEQFF
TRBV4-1 CASSLRGIQRGGLETQYF
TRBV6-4 CASSDAGGGAPDTQYF
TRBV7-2 CASSLVVGSGSYEQYF
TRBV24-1 CATSEKMGVHEQFF
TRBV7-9 CASSFASGRYNEQFF
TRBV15 CATSRDLTSSYEQYF
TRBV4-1 CASSQDGQGYEQYF
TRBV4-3 CASSQPSTSGRQNEQFF
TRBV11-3 CASSSRFRLAGEGSSYNEQFF
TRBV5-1 CASSLGGLAGRQETQYF
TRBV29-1 CSVAGRGIGGANVLTF
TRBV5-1 CASSTHRGTEAFF
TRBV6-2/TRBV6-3 CASTRTSGVSYEQYF
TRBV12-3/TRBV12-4 CASSPDPGFQLHF
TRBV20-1 CSATTGGVINSPLHF
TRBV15 CATSAPGTGQGSSF
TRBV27 CASATWPILYEQYF
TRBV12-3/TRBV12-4 CASSGTSGNAEQFF
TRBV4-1 CASSLSAGAAGYTF
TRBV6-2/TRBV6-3 CASRGRGAAYNEQFF
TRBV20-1 CSANPTGLAGSSYEQYF
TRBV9 CASSVSGTGANEQYF
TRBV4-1 CASSQRPPSSYNEQFF
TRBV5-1 CASSLQASDTGELFF
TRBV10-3 CAISGTTGGTDTQYF
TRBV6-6 CASSYPLVDPSRDTEAFF
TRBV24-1 CATSDSRTIRDNEQFF
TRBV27 CASSWQGLDNEQYF
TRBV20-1 CSARDQRGWNYGYTF
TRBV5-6 CASSLDFGRIETGELFF
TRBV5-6 CASSLGTGTRGYTF
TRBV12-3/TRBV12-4 CASSSERGTRGETQYF
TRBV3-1 CASSQAGPTREQYF
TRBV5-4 CASTPGLAGGSTDTQYF
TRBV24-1 CATSVTSGNQETQYF
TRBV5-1 CATKPGPSTDTQYF